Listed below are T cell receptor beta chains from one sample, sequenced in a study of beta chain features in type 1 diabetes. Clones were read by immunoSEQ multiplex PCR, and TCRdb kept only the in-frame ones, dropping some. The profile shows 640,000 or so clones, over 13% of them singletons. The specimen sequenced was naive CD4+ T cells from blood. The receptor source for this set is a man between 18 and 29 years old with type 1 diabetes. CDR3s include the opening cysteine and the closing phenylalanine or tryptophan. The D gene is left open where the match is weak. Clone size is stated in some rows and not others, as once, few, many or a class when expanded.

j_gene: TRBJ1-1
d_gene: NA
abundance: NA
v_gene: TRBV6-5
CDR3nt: TGTGCCAGCAGTTACTCGAGGGGACAGAACACTGAAGCTTTCTTT
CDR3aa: CASSYSRGQNTEAFF

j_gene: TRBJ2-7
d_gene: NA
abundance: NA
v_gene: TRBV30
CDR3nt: TGTGCCTCTATAGACAGCCGAGTCAGAGAGCAGTACTTC
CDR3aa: CASIDSRVREQYF

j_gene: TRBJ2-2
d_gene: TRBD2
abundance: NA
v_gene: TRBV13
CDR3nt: TGTGCCAGCAGCTCCCTGTCTCTCCTAGCGGGCCTGAACACCGGGGAGCTGTTTTTT
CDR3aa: CASSSLSLLAGLNTGELFF

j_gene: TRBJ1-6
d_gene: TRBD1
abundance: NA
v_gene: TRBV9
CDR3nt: TGTGCCAGCAGCCCCACAGGGGATAATTCACCCCTCCACTTT
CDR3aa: CASSPTGDNSPLHF

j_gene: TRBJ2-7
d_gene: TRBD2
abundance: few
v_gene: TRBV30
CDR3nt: TGTGCCTCGAGGGCGGGGGAGCGCATCGGGTACGAGCAGTACTTC
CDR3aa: CASRAGERIGYEQYF

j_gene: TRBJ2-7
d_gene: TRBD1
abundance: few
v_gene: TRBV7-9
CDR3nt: TGTGCCAGCAGCTTAGGGACAGGAGCCTACGAGCAGTACTTC
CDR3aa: CASSLGTGAYEQYF

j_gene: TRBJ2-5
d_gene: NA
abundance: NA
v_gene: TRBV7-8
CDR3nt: TGTGCCAGCAGCCTGATTGGGGCTCAAGAGACCCAGTACTTC
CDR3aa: CASSLIGAQETQYF

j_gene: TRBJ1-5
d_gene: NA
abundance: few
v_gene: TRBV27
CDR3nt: TGTGCCAGCAGTTTAGGGGTACAGGGCAATCAGCCCCAGCATTTT
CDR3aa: CASSLGVQGNQPQHF

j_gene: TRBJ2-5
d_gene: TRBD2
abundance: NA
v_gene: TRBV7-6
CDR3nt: TGTGCCAGCAGCTTCGGACTAGCGGGGGGTTCTGAGACCCAGTACTTC
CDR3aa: CASSFGLAGGSETQYF

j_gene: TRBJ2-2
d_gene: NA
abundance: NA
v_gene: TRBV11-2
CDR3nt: TGTGCCAGCAGCCTAGGGAGGTTCAACACCGGGGAGCTGTTTTTT
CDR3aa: CASSLGRFNTGELFF

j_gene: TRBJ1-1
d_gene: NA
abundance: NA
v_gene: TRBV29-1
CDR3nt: TGCAGCGCTGTTCGGGTGAACACTGAAGCTTTCTTT
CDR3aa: CSAVRVNTEAFF

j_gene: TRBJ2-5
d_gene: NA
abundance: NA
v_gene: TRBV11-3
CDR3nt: TGTGCCAGCAGCCATCGACAGCAAGAGACCCAGTACTTC
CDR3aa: CASSHRQQETQYF

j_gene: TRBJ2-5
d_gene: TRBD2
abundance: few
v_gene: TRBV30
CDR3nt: TGTGCCTGGAGTGAGGGACTAGCGGGAGGGTTGCCTGAGACCCAGTACTTC
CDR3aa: CAWSEGLAGGLPETQYF

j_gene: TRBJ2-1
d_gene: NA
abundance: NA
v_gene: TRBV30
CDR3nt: TGTGCCTGGGCTTTTTACAATGAGCAGTTCTTC
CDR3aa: CAWAFYNEQFF

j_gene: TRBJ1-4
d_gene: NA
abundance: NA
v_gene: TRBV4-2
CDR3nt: TGTGCCAGCAGCCACGGCAGTACAACTAATGAAAAACTGTTTTTT
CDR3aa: CASSHGSTTNEKLFF

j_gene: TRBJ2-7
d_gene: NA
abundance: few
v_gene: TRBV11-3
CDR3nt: TGTGCCAGCAGCACCGACAGCCTGGGCGAGCAGTACTTC
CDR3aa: CASSTDSLGEQYF

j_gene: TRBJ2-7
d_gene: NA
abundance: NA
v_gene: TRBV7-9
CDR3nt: TGTGCCAGCAGCTCTTTGACAGCTACCTACGAGCAGTACTTC
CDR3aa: CASSSLTATYEQYF

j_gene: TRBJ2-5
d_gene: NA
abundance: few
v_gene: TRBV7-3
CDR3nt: TGTGCCAGCAGCTTAGGCCTGCAGGGGCAAGAGACCCAGTACTTC
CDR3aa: CASSLGLQGQETQYF

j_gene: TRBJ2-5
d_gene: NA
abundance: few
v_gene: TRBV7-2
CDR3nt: TGTGCCAGCAGCTTAACACCCCAGACAGTTTTTCAAGAGACCCAGTACTTC
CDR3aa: CASSLTPQTVFQETQYF

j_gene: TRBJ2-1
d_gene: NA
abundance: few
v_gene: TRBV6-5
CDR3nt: TGTGCCACAGGAGGTCGGGGGTCGGGTTCCAATGAGCAGTTCTTC
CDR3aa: CATGGRGSGSNEQFF

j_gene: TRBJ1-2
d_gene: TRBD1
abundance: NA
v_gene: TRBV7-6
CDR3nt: TGTGCCAGCAGCCCGACAGGGTATGGCTACACCTTC
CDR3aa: CASSPTGYGYTF

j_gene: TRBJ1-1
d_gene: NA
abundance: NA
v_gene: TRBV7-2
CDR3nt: TGTGCCAGCAGCTTAGTGGGCGCGAACACTGAAGCTTTCTTT
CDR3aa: CASSLVGANTEAFF

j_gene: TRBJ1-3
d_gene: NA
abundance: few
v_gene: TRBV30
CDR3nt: TGTGCCTGGGAGACAGCAGGGGGAAACACCATATATTTT
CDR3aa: CAWETAGGNTIYF

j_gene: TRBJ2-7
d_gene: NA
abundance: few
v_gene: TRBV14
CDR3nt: TGTGCCAGCAGCCAAGGGTTAGCGAGTTACGAGCAGTACTTC
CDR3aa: CASSQGLASYEQYF

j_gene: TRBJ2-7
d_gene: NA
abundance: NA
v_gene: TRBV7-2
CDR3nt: TGTGCCAGCAGCTTAGCGGTTGGGAGCTCCTACGAGCAGTACTTC
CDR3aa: CASSLAVGSSYEQYF

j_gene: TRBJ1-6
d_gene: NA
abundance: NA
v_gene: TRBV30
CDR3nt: TGTGCCTTGGACCCAATTCCGAATTCACCCCTCCACTTT
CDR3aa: CALDPIPNSPLHF

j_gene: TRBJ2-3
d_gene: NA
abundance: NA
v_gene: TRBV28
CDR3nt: TGTGCCAGCAGTCCGCGACGCGGAACCACAGATACGCAGTATTTT
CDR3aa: CASSPRRGTTDTQYF

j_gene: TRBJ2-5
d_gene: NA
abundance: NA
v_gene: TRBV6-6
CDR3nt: TGTGCCAGCAGTACGCCCCTAGGAAAGGTCAAGGAGACCCAGTACTTC
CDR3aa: CASSTPLGKVKETQYF

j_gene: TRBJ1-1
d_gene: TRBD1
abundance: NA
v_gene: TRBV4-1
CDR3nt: TGCGCCAGCAGCCCCTACAGGGGGCGGAACACTGAAGCTTTCTTT
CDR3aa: CASSPYRGRNTEAFF

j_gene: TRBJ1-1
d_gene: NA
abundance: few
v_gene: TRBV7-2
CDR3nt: TGTGCCAGCAGCACCGGACAGAACACTGAAGCTTTCTTT
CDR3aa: CASSTGQNTEAFF

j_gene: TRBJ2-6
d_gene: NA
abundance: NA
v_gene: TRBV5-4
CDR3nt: TGTGCCAGCAGCTATCAGGGCCTCTCTGGGGCCAACGTCCTGACTTTC
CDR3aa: CASSYQGLSGANVLTF

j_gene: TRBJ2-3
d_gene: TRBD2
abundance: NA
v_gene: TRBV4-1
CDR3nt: TGCGCCAGCAGCCCCACAACTAGCGGGAGGGATACGCAGTATTTT
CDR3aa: CASSPTTSGRDTQYF

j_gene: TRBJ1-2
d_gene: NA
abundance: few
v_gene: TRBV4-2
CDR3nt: TGTGCCAGCAGCCAAGAGGGCTACTATGGCTACACCTTC
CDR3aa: CASSQEGYYGYTF

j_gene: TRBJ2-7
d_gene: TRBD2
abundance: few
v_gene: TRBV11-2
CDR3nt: TGTGCCAGCAGTCCCCGTGGGGGGACTAGCGGTACCTACGAGCAGTACTTC
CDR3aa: CASSPRGGTSGTYEQYF

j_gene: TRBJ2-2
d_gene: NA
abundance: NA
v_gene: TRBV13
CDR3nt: TGTGCCAGCAGCTTTGGACACGGACTAAACACCGGGGAGCTGTTTTTT
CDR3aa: CASSFGHGLNTGELFF

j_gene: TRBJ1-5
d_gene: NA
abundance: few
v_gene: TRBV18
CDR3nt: TGTGCCAGCTCACCGACGGGGAGTCCGGGTCAGCCCCAGCATTTT
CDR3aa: CASSPTGSPGQPQHF

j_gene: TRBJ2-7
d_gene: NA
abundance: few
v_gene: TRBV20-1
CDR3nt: TGCAGTGCTAAGAAGGACCCCGAGCAGTACTTC
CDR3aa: CSAKKDPEQYF

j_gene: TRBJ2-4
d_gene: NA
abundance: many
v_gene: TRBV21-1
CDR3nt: TGTGCCAGCAGCAAGGAGGGACGTCCCGTTTGGTCCAAAAACATTCAGTACTTC
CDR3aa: CASSKEGRPVWSKNIQYF

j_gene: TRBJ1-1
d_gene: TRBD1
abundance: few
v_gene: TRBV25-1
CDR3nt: TGTGCCAGCAGTGACTTCAGGGGGCCACGAGCTTTCTTT
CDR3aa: CASSDFRGPRAFF

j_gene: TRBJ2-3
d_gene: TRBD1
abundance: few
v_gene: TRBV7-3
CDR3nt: TGTGCCAGCAGCTTAGGACAGGGGGCAGATACGCAGTATTTT
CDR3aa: CASSLGQGADTQYF

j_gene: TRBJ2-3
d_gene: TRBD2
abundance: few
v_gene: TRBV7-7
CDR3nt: TGTGCTAGCAGCTTACGAGCGGGGGGGCCGTCAGATACGCAGTATTTT
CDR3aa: CASSLRAGGPSDTQYF

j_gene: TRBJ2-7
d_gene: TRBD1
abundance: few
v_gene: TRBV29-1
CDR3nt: TGCAGCGTCTTCACGACAGGGTACGAGCAGTACTTC
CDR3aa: CSVFTTGYEQYF

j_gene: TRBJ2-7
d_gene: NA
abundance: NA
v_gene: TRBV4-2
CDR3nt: TGTGCCAGCAGCCAAGAGCCCCGGGATGAACACGAGCAGTACTTC
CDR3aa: CASSQEPRDEHEQYF

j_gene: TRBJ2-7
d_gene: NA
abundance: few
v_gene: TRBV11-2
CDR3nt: TGTGCCAGCAGCTCACCTTCATTTGGGGACACCACTACCTGG
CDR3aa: CASSSPSFGDTTTW